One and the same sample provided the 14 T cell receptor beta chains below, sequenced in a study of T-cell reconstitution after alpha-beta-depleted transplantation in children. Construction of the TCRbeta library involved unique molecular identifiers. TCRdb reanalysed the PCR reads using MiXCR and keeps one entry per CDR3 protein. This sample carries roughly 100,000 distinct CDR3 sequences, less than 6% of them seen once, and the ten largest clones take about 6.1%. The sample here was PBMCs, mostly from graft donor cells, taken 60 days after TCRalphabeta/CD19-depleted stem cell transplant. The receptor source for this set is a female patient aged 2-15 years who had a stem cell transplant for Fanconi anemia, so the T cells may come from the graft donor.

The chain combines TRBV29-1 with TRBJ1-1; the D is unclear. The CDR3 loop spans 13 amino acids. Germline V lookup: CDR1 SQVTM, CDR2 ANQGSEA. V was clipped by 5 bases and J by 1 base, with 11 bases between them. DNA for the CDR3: TGCAGCGTTAAAACTTCGGCGAACACTGAAGCTTTCTTT. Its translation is CSVKTSANTEAFF.

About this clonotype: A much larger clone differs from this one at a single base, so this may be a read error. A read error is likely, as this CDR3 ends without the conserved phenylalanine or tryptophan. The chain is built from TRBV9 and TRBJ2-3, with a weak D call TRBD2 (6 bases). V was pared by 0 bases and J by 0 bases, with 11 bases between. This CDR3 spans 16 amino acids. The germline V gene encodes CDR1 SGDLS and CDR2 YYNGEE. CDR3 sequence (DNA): TGTGCCAGCAGCGTAGATCCGGGGGTTAGCACAGATACGCAGTATTCT. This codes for CASSVDPGVSTDTQYS.

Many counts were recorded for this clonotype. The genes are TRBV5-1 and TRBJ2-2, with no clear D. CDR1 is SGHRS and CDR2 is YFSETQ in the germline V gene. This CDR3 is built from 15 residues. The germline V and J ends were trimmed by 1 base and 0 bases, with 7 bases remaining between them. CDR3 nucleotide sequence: TGCGCCAGCAGCTTGTTAAACGCGAACACCGGGGAGCTGTTTTTT. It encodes CASSLLNANTGELFF.

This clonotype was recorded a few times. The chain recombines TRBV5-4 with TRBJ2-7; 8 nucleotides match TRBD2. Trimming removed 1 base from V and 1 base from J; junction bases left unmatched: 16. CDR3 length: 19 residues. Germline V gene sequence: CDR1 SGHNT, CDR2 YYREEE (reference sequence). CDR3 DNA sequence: TGTGCCAGCAGCTTGATCGGGGCCTCGGGACTAGTCGGGTCCTACGAGCAGTACTTC. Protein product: CASSLIGASGLVGSYEQYF.

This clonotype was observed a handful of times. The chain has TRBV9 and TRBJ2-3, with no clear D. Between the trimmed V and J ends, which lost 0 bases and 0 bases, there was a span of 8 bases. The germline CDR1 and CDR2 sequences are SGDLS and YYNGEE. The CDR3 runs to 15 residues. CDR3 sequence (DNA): TGTGCCAGCAGCGTAGACGGTTGGAGCACAGATACGCAGTATTTT. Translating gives CASSVDGWSTDTQYF.

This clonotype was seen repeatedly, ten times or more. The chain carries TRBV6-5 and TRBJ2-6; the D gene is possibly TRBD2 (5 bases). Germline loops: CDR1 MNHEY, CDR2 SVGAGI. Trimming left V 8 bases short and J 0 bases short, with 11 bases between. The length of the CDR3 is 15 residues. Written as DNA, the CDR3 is TGTGCCAGCGCGGGTGCTCTCTCTGGGGCCAACGTCCTGACTTTC. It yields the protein CASAGALSGANVLTF.

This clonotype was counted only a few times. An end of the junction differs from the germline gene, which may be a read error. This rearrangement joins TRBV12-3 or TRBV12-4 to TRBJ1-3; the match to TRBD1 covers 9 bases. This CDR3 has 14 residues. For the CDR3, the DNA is TGTGCCAGCAGCTTAGACAGGGGGGGAAACACCATATATTTT. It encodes CASSLDRGGNTIYF.

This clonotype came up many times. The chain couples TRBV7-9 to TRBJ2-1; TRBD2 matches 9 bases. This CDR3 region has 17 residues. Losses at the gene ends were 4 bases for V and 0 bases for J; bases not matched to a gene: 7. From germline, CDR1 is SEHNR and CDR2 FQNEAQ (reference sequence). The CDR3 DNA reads TGTGCCAGCAGCTCCCTCCTAGCGGGGAGCTCCTACAATGAGCAGTTCTTC. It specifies CASSSLLAGSSYNEQFF.

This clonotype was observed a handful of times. This chain's CDR3 is CASSLASRNNEQFF. Written as DNA, the CDR3 is TGCGCCAGCAGCTTGGCCTCCCGGAACAATGAGCAGTTCTTC. The genes are TRBV5-1 and TRBJ2-1, with D unclear. CDR3 length equals 14 residues. The germline gives CDR1 SGHRS, CDR2 YFSETQ. Deletions cut 0 bases from V and 5 bases from J, with 9 bases between.

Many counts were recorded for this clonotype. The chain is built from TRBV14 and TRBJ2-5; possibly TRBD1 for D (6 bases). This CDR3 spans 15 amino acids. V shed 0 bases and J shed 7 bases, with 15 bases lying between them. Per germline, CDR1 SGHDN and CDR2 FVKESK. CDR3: CASSQDQGLTATQYF. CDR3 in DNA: TGTGCCAGCAGCCAAGATCAGGGGTTGACGGCGACCCAGTACTTC.

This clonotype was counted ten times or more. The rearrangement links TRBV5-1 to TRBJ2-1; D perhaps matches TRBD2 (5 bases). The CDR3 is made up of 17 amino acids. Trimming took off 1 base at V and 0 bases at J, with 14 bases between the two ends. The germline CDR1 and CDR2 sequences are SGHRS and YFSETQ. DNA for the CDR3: TGCGCCAGCAGCTTGCGGCGGGCTGTAAGCTCCTACAATGAGCAGTTCTTC. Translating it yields CASSLRRAVSSYNEQFF.

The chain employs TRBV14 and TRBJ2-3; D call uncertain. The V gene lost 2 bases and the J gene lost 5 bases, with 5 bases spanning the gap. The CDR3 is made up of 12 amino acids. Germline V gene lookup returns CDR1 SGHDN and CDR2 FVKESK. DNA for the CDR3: TGTGCCAGCAGCCAAATAGGAGATACGCAGTATTTT. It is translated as CASSQIGDTQYF.

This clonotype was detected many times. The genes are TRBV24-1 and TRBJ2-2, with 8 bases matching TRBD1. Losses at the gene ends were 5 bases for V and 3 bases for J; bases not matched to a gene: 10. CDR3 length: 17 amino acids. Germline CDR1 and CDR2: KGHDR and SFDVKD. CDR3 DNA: TGTGCCACCAGTGTTGGACAGGGAGTGATGCACACCGGGGAGCTGTTTTTT. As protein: CATSVGQGVMHTGELFF.

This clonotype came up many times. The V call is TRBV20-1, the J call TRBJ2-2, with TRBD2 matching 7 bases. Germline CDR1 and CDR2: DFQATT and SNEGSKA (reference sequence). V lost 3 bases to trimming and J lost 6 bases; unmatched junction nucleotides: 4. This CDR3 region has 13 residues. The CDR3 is CSARTSYAGELFF. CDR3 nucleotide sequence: TGCAGTGCTAGGACTAGCTACGCCGGGGAGCTGTTTTTT.